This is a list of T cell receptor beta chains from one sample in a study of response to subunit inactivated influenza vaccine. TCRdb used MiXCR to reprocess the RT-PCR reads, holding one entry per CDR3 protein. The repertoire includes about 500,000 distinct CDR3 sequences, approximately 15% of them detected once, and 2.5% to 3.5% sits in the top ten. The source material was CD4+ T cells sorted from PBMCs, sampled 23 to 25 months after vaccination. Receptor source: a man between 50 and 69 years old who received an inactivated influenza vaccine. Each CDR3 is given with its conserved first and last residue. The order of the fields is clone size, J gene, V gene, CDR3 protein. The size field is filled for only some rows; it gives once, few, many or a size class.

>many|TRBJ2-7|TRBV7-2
CASSGNRGAYEQYF
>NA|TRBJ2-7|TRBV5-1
CASSLDGMGVYEQYF
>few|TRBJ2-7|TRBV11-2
CASSLDAGVYEQYF
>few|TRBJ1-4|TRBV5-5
CASSWGLATNEKLFF
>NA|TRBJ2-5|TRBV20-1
CSARTKGRVVQETQYF
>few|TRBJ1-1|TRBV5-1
CASSLAAGVGEAFF
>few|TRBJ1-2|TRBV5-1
CASSPGTGQDSGTF
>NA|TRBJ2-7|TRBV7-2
CASSLGGLAYYEQYF
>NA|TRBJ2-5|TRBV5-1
CASSLEVSAQETQYF
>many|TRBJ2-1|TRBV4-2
CASSLDRSSYNEQFF
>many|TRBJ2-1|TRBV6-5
CASSYSSGKRDEQFF
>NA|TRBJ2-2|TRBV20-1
CSASSGPNTGELFF
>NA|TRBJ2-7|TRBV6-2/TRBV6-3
CASRTGTGVREQYF
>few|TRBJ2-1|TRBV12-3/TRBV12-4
CASYKSGLAVYNEQFF
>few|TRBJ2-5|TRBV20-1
CSASTSGGAETQYF
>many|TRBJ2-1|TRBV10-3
CAIRPSGSLRIDEQFF
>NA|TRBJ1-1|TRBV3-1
CASSQGTRGPEAFF
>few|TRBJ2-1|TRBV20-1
CSARDLLTNEQFF
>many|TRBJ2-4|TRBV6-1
CASRADSLKNIQYF
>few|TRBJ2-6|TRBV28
CASSFVRSGANVLTF
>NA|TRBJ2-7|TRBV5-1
CASSLGGEDEQYF
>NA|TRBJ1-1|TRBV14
CASSQDIAGAGSEAFF
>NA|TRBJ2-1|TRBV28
CASSSPGTGKGEQFF
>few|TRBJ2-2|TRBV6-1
CASSEDRTGELFF
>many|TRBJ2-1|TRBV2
CASRREGLAGASGHNEQFF
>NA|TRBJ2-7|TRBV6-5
CASSYGTSGTSSYEQYF
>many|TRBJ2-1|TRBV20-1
CSAPGASLGGNEQFF
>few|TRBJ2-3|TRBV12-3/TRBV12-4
CASSSRVNTDTQYF
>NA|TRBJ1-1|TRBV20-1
CSASLVGAPTVAFF
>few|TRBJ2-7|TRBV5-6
CASSYTGVEQYF
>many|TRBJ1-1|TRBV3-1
CASSRTGVNTEAFF
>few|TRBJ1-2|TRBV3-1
CASSQAGAGGYTF
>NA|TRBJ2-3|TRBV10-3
CAISVVEAIPDTQYF
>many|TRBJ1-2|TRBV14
CASSQGRGYGYTF
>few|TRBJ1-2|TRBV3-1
CASSHALTASNYGYTF
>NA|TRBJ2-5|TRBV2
CASSGLAEETQYF
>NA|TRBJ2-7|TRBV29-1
CSVSDRGPEQYF
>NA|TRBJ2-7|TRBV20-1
CSAAGQGLYEQYF
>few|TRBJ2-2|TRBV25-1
CASSSPLTEGRELFF
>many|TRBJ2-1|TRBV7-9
CASSLEGGTYNEQFF
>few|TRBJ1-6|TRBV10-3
CAISPQGAGSPLHF
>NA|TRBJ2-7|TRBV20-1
CSASVRSYEQYF
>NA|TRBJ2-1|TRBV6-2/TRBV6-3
CASSWGLAKGGEQFF
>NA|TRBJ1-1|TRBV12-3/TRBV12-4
CASNQGGRANTEAFF
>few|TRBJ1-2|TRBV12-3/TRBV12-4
CASSPTGGDRGYGYTF
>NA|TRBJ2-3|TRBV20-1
CSARVSAGRTDTQYF
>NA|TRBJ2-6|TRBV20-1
CSARDSRAGANVLTF
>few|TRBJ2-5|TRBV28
CASSLRDWLAGGLETQYF
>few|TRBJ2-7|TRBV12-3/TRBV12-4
CASRRSTYEQYF
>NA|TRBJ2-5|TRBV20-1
CSALNRGSKTQYF
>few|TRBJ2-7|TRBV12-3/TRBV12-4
CASTRGVGEYEQYF
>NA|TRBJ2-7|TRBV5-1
CASSEQPGQGLYEQYF
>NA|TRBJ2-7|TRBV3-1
CASSQDRAGRAHF
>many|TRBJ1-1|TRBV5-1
CASKGETEAFF